The clone carrying this T cell receptor (beta chain) was counted only a few times. Antigen: not known. Trimming removed 8 bases from V and 0 bases from J; junction bases left unmatched: 1. CDR3 length equals 13 residues. Germline CDR1 is MNHNS and CDR2 is SASEGT. These data come from a study of response to subunit inactivated influenza vaccine. Study outcomes and limitations: New T cells are recruited in small numbers by each seasonal influenza vaccination, according to the authors' suggestion.

TCRdb re-analysed the RT-PCR reads in MiXCR, keeping a single row per CDR3 protein. Of around 320,000 distinct CDR3 sequences listed, about 20% were seen once; the top ten hold about 9.3%. The sample in question was PBMCs from blood, obtained less than 22 months after vaccination. The sequence came from a man aged 50-75 years who received an inactivated influenza vaccine. The chain has TRBV6-1 and TRBJ2-1; 7 positions agree with TRBD2. The CDR3 protein is CASGGSSYNEQFF. DNA of the CDR3: TGTGCCAGCGGCGGGAGCTCCTACAATGAGCAGTTCTTC.